The sequence of this T cell receptor beta chain was determined in a study of cytomegalovirus exposure and HLA in healthy donors. The J segment lost 5 bases and the V segment lost 7 bases, leaving 24 bases of the junction unmatched. CDR3 length: 19 amino acids. CDR1 and CDR2 (germline): LNHDA, SQIVND (reference sequence). The study's findings and limits: Under in vitro conditions, a few CMV-associated chains were confirmed as specific for CMV antigens. Per published accounts, TCR beta sequences correctly predicted the HLA-A and HLA-B alleles of most subjects.

PCR involved 60 Vbeta and 13 Jbeta primers. Clones were sequenced by immunoSEQ multiplex PCR, and TCRdb holds only the in-frame ones, with some missing. This table has roughly 130,000 clones, approximately 78% appearing once. Comment on this clone: Its antigen is unknown.

The gene calls are TRBV19 and TRBJ2-5; 8 bases align to TRBD2. The receptor was derived from a woman between 40 and 50 years old in good health and CMV-seropositive. The sequencing input was PBMCs. The CDR3 protein is CASTFSPSGSANVLETQYF. CDR3 sequence (DNA): TGTGCCAGTACCTTTTCCCCCAGCGGGAGCGCCAACGTTTTGGAGACCCAGTACTTC.